The 15 T cell receptor beta chains given below trace back to one sample, sequenced in a study of regulatory T cells in long-lasting Graves disease. The time point here: newly diagnosed GD, antithyroid drugs for less than 3 months. Making the TCR library involved RNA that had been extracted from PBMCs. With iRepertoire HTBI primers and Arm-PCR of CDR3 regions, TCR beta libraries were built. TCRdb passed the multiplex PCR reads through MiXCR, listing each CDR3 protein once. The profile shows about 440,000 distinct CDR3 sequences, about 16% of them singletons. These data were also filed under a second study, of T cells in Graves' hyperthyroidism and ophthalmopathy.

This specimen consisted of peripheral blood mononuclear cells (PBMCs), obtained at new diagnosis, from a patient treated with antithyroid drugs. Receptors were obtained from a young woman with Graves disease.

The genes are TRBV28 and TRBJ2-5; 7 bases fit TRBD1. J lost 5 bases, V lost 5 bases, and 2 bases had no gene match. Germline V CDR1 and CDR2: MDHEN, SYDVKM. This CDR3 has 12 residues. The CDR3 loop is CASSGQVETQYF. The CDR3, as DNA: TGTGCCAGCAGTGGACAGGTGGAGACCCAGTACTTC.

This clonotype appeared a few times. This chain uses TRBV4-2 with TRBJ2-3; 8 nucleotides agree with TRBD2. This CDR3 comprises 17 residues. Germline lookup yields CDR1 LGHNA and CDR2 YNFKEQ. Losses at the gene ends were 0 bases for V and 2 bases for J; bases not matched to a gene: 7. CDR3 in DNA: TGTGCCAGCAGCCAAGAATCTCCTAGCGGGCTCACAGATACGCAGTATTTT. The encoded protein is CASSQESPSGLTDTQYF.

This clonotype was seen ten or more times. The rearrangement joins TRBV6-1 to TRBJ2-3; TRBD2 aligns across 7 bases. With V trimmed by 6 bases and J by 0 bases, 3 bases remained unmatched. CDR1 is MNHNS and CDR2 is SASEGT in the germline V gene. This CDR3 is 14 amino acids long. The CDR3 DNA is TGTGCCAGCAGAAAAGCGGGGAGCACAGATACGCAGTATTTT. The encoded protein is CASRKAGSTDTQYF.

This clonotype was observed a handful of times. J is TRBJ1-1 and V is TRBV19; 11 bases are shared with TRBD1. V was pared by 5 bases and J by 5 bases, with 10 bases of the junction left unmatched. The CDR3 spans 16 residues. Germline V gene lookup returns CDR1 LNHDA and CDR2 SQIVND (reference sequence). Here the CDR3 DNA reads TGTGCCAGTAGTCGACGGACAGGGGGCAGTGGAACTGAAGCTTTCTTT. Translated, it gives CASSRRTGGSGTEAFF.

Many counts were recorded for this clonotype. The chain employs TRBV7-2 and TRBJ1-4, with D unresolved. Trimming left V 4 bases short and J 0 bases short, with 6 bases between. Germline lookup yields CDR1 SGHTA and CDR2 FQGNSA. The CDR3 loop spans 14 amino acids. The CDR3, as DNA: TGTGCCAGCAGCTCGGGTCCAACTAATGAAAAACTGTTTTTT. Residues: CASSSGPTNEKLFF.

This clonotype came up once. A much larger clone lies one base from this, so it may be a read error. The chain employs TRBV27 and TRBJ1-1; D gene uncertain. V was pared by 10 bases and J by 0 bases, with 12 bases between. The CDR3 loop spans 13 amino acids. Germline CDR1 and CDR2: MNHEY and SMNVEV (reference sequence). CDR3 in DNA: TGTGCCACCCAGACAAACGTGAACACTGAAGCTTTCTTT. Residues: CATQTNVNTEAFF.

CDR3 sequence (DNA): TGCAGTGCTAGGTTGGGCAGGGGAGTTGACTATGGCTACACCTTC. Translating it yields CSARLGRGVDYGYTF. The chain couples TRBV20-1 to TRBJ1-2; TRBD1 is a possible D gene (6 bases). CDR3 length equals 15 residues. From germline, CDR1 is DFQATT and CDR2 SNEGSKA (reference sequence). V lost 3 bases and J 3 bases, leaving 17 bases between the germline ends.

This clonotype has more than one count but fewer than ten. The chain uses TRBV11-2 and TRBJ2-7, with 8 bases matching TRBD2. The V gene end was trimmed by 1 base and the J gene end by 0 bases; junction bases not matched to a gene: 8. Germline CDR1 is SGHAT and CDR2 is FQNNGV. The CDR3 sequence is 17 residues long. CDR3 amino acids: CASSLVGGGASSYEQYF. The CDR3 coding sequence is TGTGCCAGCAGCTTAGTCGGGGGGGGGGCGAGCTCCTACGAGCAGTACTTC.

On this clonotype itself: With a far larger clone one base away, a read error is the likely cause. V gene TRBV7-2 combines with J gene TRBJ2-4; possibly TRBD2 for D (6 bases). Deletions cut 7 bases from V and 13 bases from J, with 20 bases between. The germline CDR1 and CDR2 sequences are SGHTA and FQGNSA. The CDR3 loop spans 13 amino acids. The CDR3, as DNA: TGTGCCAGCACCAACTGGGGAGGCAATGAGCAGTACTTC. This codes for CASTNWGGNEQYF.

The V and J genes are TRBV6-2 or TRBV6-3 and TRBJ1-1; the D gene is possibly TRBD1 (6 bases). The germline V gene has CDR1 MNHEY and CDR2 SVGEGT. The CDR3 covers 14 residues. Trimming took 2 bases from V and 1 from J, leaving 8 bases between them. CDR3 protein: CASSYGTKNTEAFF. DNA of the CDR3: TGTGCCAGCAGTTACGGGACAAAGAACACTGAAGCTTTCTTT.

The genes are TRBV7-9 and TRBJ2-6; D may be TRBD1 (6 bases). V dropped 4 bases and J dropped 0 bases, with 19 bases sitting between them. The germline CDR1 and CDR2 sequences are SEHNR and FQNEAQ (reference sequence). The CDR3 sequence is 19 residues long. CDR3 nucleotide sequence: TGTGCCAGCAGCTCATCTTACTACAGGGACCGCTCTGGGGCCAACGTCCTGACTTTC. This codes for CASSSSYYRDRSGANVLTF.

In its sample, this clonotype was seen a few times. This chain links TRBV5-1 with TRBJ2-1; 7 nucleotides align to TRBD1. The end of the DNA fits TRBJ2-5 better, so the J call may be wrong. This CDR3 comprises 13 residues. CDR1 and CDR2 from the germline V gene are SGHRS and YFSETQ. CDR3 bases: TGCGCCAGCAGTGCTGACAGGGTCGAGACCCAGTACTTC. Amino acid sequence: CASSADRVETQYF.

Ten or more counts support this clonotype. The chain carries TRBV29-1 and TRBJ1-2, with 7 bases aligning to TRBD1. Germline lookup yields CDR1 SQVTM and CDR2 ANQGSEA. J gave up 5 bases and V 4 bases, and 4 bases lay outside the gene matches. The CDR3 totals 12 residues. CDR3 DNA sequence: TGCAGCGTTGCACAGGGGTTTTATGGCTACACCTTC. Translating gives CSVAQGFYGYTF.

V and J are TRBV11-2 and TRBJ1-3; unclear D gene. V was cut by 1 base and J by 0 bases, with 7 bases left in between. The CDR3 length is 15 residues. Germline V gives CDR1 SGHAT, CDR2 FQNNGV. This CDR3 reads CASSLGMVSGNTIYF. DNA of the CDR3: TGTGCCAGCAGCTTAGGGATGGTCTCTGGAAACACCATATATTTT.

This clonotype was detected only a few times. The V and J genes are TRBV29-1 and TRBJ1-5, with 8 bases matching TRBD1. Trimming at V came to 5 bases and at J to 4 bases, leaving 4 bases not matched to a gene. The CDR3 has 13 residues. Per the germline V gene, CDR1 is SQVTM and CDR2 is ANQGSEA. The CDR3 coding sequence is TGCAGCGTTAGAACAGGGGGGAATCAGCCCCAGCATTTT. Encoded protein: CSVRTGGNQPQHF.